A selection of T cell receptor beta chains follows, all from one sample in a study of CD8 T cells in ankylosing spondylitis. TCRdb reanalysed the 5' RACE reads using MiXCR and keeps one entry per CDR3 protein. The sample includes approximately 220,000 distinct CDR3 sequences, about 11% of them seen just once. The sample consisted of blood, either unsorted or a sorted T cell fraction (not recorded which). These receptors were obtained from a male donor with ankylosing spondylitis or in good health (not recorded which). CDR3s include the opening cysteine and the closing phenylalanine or tryptophan. A D gene is named only where the DNA matches it firmly. Clone size appears in some rows only: once, few, many, or a class for an expanded clone.

J gene	V gene	clone size	D gene	CDR3 DNA	CDR3 protein
TRBJ2-5	TRBV9	many	-	TGTGCCAGCAGTATCGACAGATACCAAGAGACCCAGTACTTC	CASSIDRYQETQYF
TRBJ2-3	TRBV18	few	TRBD2	TGTGCCAGCTCACCAGAGGCTAGCGGAACAGATACGCAGTATTTT	CASSPEASGTDTQYF
TRBJ2-1	TRBV5-1	many	-	TGCGCCAGCAGCTTAGGGGGGACGGAGTACAATGAGCAGTTCTTC	CASSLGGTEYNEQFF
TRBJ2-2	TRBV7-9	few	-	TGTGCCAGTGGCCTCTACACCGGGGAGCTGTTTTTT	CASGLYTGELFF
TRBJ1-2	TRBV12-3/TRBV12-4	few	TRBD1	TGTGCCAGCAGTTTGGACAGGGCTCGGTATGGCTACACCTTC	CASSLDRARYGYTF
TRBJ2-5	TRBV29-1	many	-	TGCAGCGTTGAAGACCAAGAGACCCAGTACTTC	CSVEDQETQYF
TRBJ2-7	TRBV20-1	few	TRBD1	TGCAGTGCTGGGACAGGGGGCGGCTACGAGCAGTACTTC	CSAGTGGGYEQYF
TRBJ2-3	TRBV11-2	many	-	TGTGCCAGCAGCTTAGTTTGGGGGCGGACAGATACGCAGTATTTT	CASSLVWGRTDTQYF
TRBJ2-3	TRBV7-6	-	TRBD2	TGTGCCAGCAGCTTAGCCGGGGTTAGCGGGGGGGCCACAGATACGCAGTATTTT	CASSLAGVSGGATDTQYF
TRBJ1-2	TRBV27	few	-	TGTGCCAGCAGTGATGGACAACCTTATGGCTACACCTTC	CASSDGQPYGYTF
TRBJ2-1	TRBV5-1	-	TRBD2	TGCGCCAGCAGCTCGAGTAGCGGGGGGACTGGGTATGAGCAGTTCTTC	CASSSSSGGTGYEQFF
TRBJ2-7	TRBV30	-	-	TGTGCCTGGAGACCAATTACCTACGAGCAGTACTTC	CAWRPITYEQYF
TRBJ1-5	TRBV12-2	-	-	TGTGCAAGTCGCTTAGCGACAGGGGGTAGTAGCAATCAGCCCCAGCATTTT	CASRLATGGSSNQPQHF
TRBJ1-1	TRBV29-1	-	-	TGCAGCGTTGAACAGGTGAGGACTGAAGCTTTCTTT	CSVEQVRTEAFF
TRBJ2-2	TRBV7-9	few	-	TGTGCCAGCAGCTTAGCAGGGCGAGCGAACACCGGGGAGCTGTTTTTT	CASSLAGRANTGELFF
TRBJ2-3	TRBV11-3	many	-	TGTGCCAGCAGCTTAGGTCGCAGCACAGATACGCAGTATTTT	CASSLGRSTDTQYF
TRBJ2-3	TRBV10-3	few	-	TGTGCCATCAGTTCTGTAGATACGCAGTATTTT	CAISSVDTQYF
TRBJ1-1	TRBV7-9	many	-	TGTGCCAGCAGCTCCCCTACCTTGAACACTGAAGCTTTCTTT	CASSSPTLNTEAFF
TRBJ2-1	TRBV10-3	many	TRBD2	TGTGCCATCAGCGAAGCGGGGAATGAGCAGTTCTTC	CAISEAGNEQFF
TRBJ1-4	TRBV3-1	few	-	TGTGCCAGCAGCCACGGCGCAGGCCGACGTGAAAAACTGTTTTTT	CASSHGAGRREKLFF
TRBJ2-3	TRBV7-3	-	TRBD2	TGTGCCAGCAGCTTGGAAGGGCCCAGTTTAGCGGGGGCTAGCACAGATACGCAGTATTTT	CASSLEGPSLAGASTDTQYF
TRBJ1-1	TRBV20-1	few	-	TGCAGTGCTAGAGAGGTCGCTCGTTTGAACACTGAAGCTTTCTTT	CSAREVARLNTEAFF
TRBJ2-7	TRBV11-1	many	TRBD2	TGTGCCAGCAGCTCCAGGACTAGCGGGGGATTCGGGGAGCAGTACTTC	CASSSRTSGGFGEQYF
TRBJ2-5	TRBV29-1	many	-	TGCAGCGTTCTACAACTGGGCGGAGAGACCCAGTACTTC	CSVLQLGGETQYF
TRBJ1-5	TRBV6-1	many	-	TGTGCCACCAGCCGGGTGGGGGATCAGCCCCAGCATTTT	CATSRVGDQPQHF
TRBJ1-2	TRBV7-2	many	TRBD1	TGTGCCAGCAGCTCCGGACAGGGTACTAACTATGGCTACACCTTC	CASSSGQGTNYGYTF
TRBJ1-4	TRBV3-1	-	-	TGTGCCAGCAGCCAAAGGAGGGGTGGGGGGGAAAAACTGTTTTTT	CASSQRRGGGEKLFF
TRBJ1-3	TRBV9	-	-	TGTGCCAGCAGTCCACTGGAGGGACGAAACACCATATATTTT	CASSPLEGRNTIYF
TRBJ2-1	TRBV27	many	TRBD2	TGTGCCAGCCGGCTCGGGGGGAGCTCCTACAATGAGCAGTTCTTC	CASRLGGSSYNEQFF
TRBJ2-5	TRBV7-7	-	TRBD1	TGTGCTAGCAGCTCCGGGACAGGGATTCAAGAGACCCAGTACTTC	CASSSGTGIQETQYF
TRBJ2-2	TRBV5-1	-	TRBD2	TGCGCCAGCAGCTTGCAGCCGGGACTAGCGGGGCAAGCGAACACCGGGGAGCTGTTTTTT	CASSLQPGLAGQANTGELFF
TRBJ2-3	TRBV15	many	-	TGTGCCACCAGCAGGGACCCCAGGTCCGGGGCGGATACGCAGTATTTT	CATSRDPRSGADTQYF
TRBJ1-1	TRBV28	few	-	TGCAGGGCAGGGAGTGAAGCTTTCTTT	CRAGSEAFF
TRBJ1-4	TRBV12-3/TRBV12-4	-	-	TGTGCCAGCAGTTTATCGGCGGCCGGAGAAAAACTGTTTTTT	CASSLSAAGEKLFF
TRBJ1-1	TRBV29-1	many	TRBD1	TGCAGCGTTGACAGGGGGCGTTTGACTTTCTTT	CSVDRGRLTFF
TRBJ2-3	TRBV5-4	-	-	TGTGCCAGCAGCCAACGTTACCCGGAGGCAGATACGCAGTATTTT	CASSQRYPEADTQYF
TRBJ2-1	TRBV27	-	-	TGTGCCAGCAGAAGGGGGGGGGCGATCTACAATGAGCAGTTCTTC	CASRRGGAIYNEQFF
TRBJ1-4	TRBV29-1	many	-	TGCAGCGTTCCGACAACCAATGAAAAACTGTTTTTT	CSVPTTNEKLFF
TRBJ2-3	TRBV12-3/TRBV12-4	many	TRBD2	TGTGCCAGCACGAAACTGAACTCGGGACTAGGTTATGATACGCAGTATTTT	CASTKLNSGLGYDTQYF
TRBJ2-7	TRBV20-1	-	-	TGCAGTGCTAGTGGAAGGGTTTACGAGCAGTACTTC	CSASGRVYEQYF
TRBJ2-3	TRBV5-5	-	TRBD2	TGTGCCAGCAGCGGGGGACTAGGTAGTACAGATACGCAGTATTTT	CASSGGLGSTDTQYF
TRBJ1-5	TRBV6-1	-	TRBD1	TGTGCCAGCAGCGGACAGGGGGTAATGGGCAGCAATCAGCCCCAGCATTTT	CASSGQGVMGSNQPQHF
TRBJ2-3	TRBV28	few	TRBD1	TGTGCCAGCAGTCCCGGGACAGGGGAAGACACGCAGTATTTT	CASSPGTGEDTQYF
TRBJ2-1	TRBV6-1	many	-	TGTGCCAGCAGAGACCCCAGGCCCTACAATGAGCAGTTCTTC	CASRDPRPYNEQFF
TRBJ2-3	TRBV24-1	few	TRBD1	TGTGCCACCAGTGACTACGGACAGGGGACAGATACGCAGTATTTT	CATSDYGQGTDTQYF
TRBJ2-1	TRBV11-1	few	TRBD2	TGTGCCAGCAGCTTAGAAGCGGGGGACCTGGGTGAGCAGTTCTTC	CASSLEAGDLGEQFF
TRBJ1-2	TRBV5-6	-	-	TGTGCCAGCAGCTTGGAGGGGTCCAGGGTTAACGGCTACACCTTC	CASSLEGSRVNGYTF
TRBJ2-5	TRBV20-1	-	TRBD2	TGCAGTGCTAGAGATGAATCTAGCGGGGTGGGGAAATACCAAGAGACCCAGTACTTC	CSARDESSGVGKYQETQYF